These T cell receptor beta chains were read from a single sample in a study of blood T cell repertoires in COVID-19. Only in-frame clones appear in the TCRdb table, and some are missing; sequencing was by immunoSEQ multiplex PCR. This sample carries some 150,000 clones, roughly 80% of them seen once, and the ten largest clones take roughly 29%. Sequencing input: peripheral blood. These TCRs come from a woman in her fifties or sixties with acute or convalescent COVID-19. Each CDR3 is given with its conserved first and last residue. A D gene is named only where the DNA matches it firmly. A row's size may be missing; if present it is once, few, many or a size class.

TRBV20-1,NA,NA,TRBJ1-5,CSASHGVSGQPQHF,TGCAGTGCTAGTCACGGGGTGTCAGGTCAGCCCCAGCATTTT
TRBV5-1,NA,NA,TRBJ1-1,CASSFTVNTEAFF,TGCGCCAGCAGCTTCACGGTGAACACTGAAGCTTTCTTT
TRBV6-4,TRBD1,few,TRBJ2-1,CASSALPRQGVQNEQFF,TGTGCCAGCAGTGCCCTTCCTCGACAGGGGGTCCAGAATGAGCAGTTCTTC
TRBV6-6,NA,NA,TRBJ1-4,CASSSGPTTNEKLFF,TGTGCCAGCAGTTCGGGTCCGACAACTAATGAAAAACTGTTTTTT
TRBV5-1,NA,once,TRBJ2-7,CASSLDSAEQYF,TGCGCCAGCAGCTTGGACTCTGCCGAGCAGTACTTC
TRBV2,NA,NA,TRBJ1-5,CASSPGNQPQHF,TGTGCCAGCAGTCCAGGGAATCAGCCCCAGCATTTT
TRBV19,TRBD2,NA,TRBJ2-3,CASSVRAGGLTDTQYF,TGTGCCAGTAGTGTCCGAGCGGGGGGGCTCACAGATACGCAGTATTTT
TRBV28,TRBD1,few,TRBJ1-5,CASRVDRGPQPQHF,TGTGCCAGCAGAGTCGACAGGGGCCCGCAGCCCCAGCATTTT
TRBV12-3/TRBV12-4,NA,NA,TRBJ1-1,CASSFAGGEAFF,TGTGCCAGCAGTTTCGCGGGGGGTGAAGCTTTCTTT
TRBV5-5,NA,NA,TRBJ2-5,CASSLGKGVSETQYF,TGTGCCAGCAGCCTGGGTAAGGGGGTGAGCGAGACCCAGTACTTC
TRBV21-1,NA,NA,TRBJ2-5,CASSKEGTREETQYF,TGTGCCAGCAGCAAAGAGGGGACTAGGGAGGAGACCCAGTACTTC
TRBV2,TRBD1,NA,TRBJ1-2,CASRQTGPERGYTF,TGTGCCAGCAGGCAGACAGGGCCGGAGCGAGGCTACACCTTC
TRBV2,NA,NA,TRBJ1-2,CASSEDRNYGYTF,TGTGCCAGCAGTGAAGATAGAAACTATGGCTACACCTTC
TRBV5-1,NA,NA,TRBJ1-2,CASSFTGHRLTIPDYTF,TGCGCCAGCAGCTTTACAGGGCACCGTCTAACTATTCCTGATTACACCTTC
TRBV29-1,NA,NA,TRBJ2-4,CSVVLGTRDIQYF,TGCAGCGTTGTACTCGGAACTCGGGACATTCAGTACTTC
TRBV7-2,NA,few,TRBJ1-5,CASSTRKAAGSNQPQHF,TGTGCCAGCAGCACTCGGAAGGCGGCAGGGAGCAATCAGCCCCAGCATTTT
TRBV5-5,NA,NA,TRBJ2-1,CASSLAGWEQFF,TGTGCCAGCAGCTTGGCCGGTTGGGAGCAGTTCTTC
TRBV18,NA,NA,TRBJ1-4,CASSPLPFATNEKLFF,TGTGCCAGCTCACCTCTCCCTTTTGCAACTAATGAAAAACTGTTTTTT
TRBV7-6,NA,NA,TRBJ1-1,CASSLFEGEGEAFF,TGTGCCAGCAGCTTATTCGAGGGGGAGGGCGAAGCTTTCTTT
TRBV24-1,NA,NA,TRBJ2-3,CATAGTQVDTQYF,TGTGCCACCGCCGGGACTCAGGTAGATACGCAGTATTTT